The rows below give T cell receptor beta chains drawn from one sample of a study of shared clonotypes between healthy human individuals. Repertoires were generated with immunoSEQ multiplex PCR, while TCRdb's copy carries only in-frame clones and drops some. This sample has around 510,000 clones, with about 96% found just once. Sequencing input: naive CD4+ T cells sorted from blood. All receptors derive from a woman aged 25 to 39 in good health. CDR3s include the opening cysteine and the closing phenylalanine or tryptophan. A D gene is named only where the DNA matches it firmly. Size is stated for part of the rows, as once, few or many counts, or as a class when the clone is expanded.

>TRBJ2-3|-|-|TRBV12-1
TGTGCCAGCAGCCCGAGGGCCCTAGCGGAGGGTTCACAGCCCCCAGATACGCAGTATTTT
CASSPRALAEGSQPPDTQYF
>TRBJ2-5|-|TRBD2|TRBV2
TGTGCCAGCGTGGGACTAGCGGGATTGGAGACCCAGTACTTC
CASVGLAGLETQYF
>TRBJ1-5|-|TRBD1|TRBV2
TGTGCCAGCACTAGACAGGGGGCTTCCCTAACAAATCAGCCCCAGCATTTT
CASTRQGASLTNQPQHF
>TRBJ2-7|-|-|TRBV7-9
TGTGCCAGCAGCCTTCTGGCGGGGAGTCTCAGTTACGAGCAGTACTTC
CASSLLAGSLSYEQYF
>TRBJ2-2|-|-|TRBV5-6
TGTGCCAGCAGCTTTGGCAGACACACCGGGGAGCTGTTTTTT
CASSFGRHTGELFF
>TRBJ1-1|-|-|TRBV11-2
TGTGCCAGCAGCTTCGGTGGAGGGAGAACTGAAGCTTTCTTT
CASSFGGGRTEAFF
>TRBJ2-1|-|-|TRBV7-9
TGTGCCAGCAGCTTATTTCCACCCAGCGAGGGGTCCTACAATGAGCAGTTCTTC
CASSLFPPSEGSYNEQFF
>TRBJ1-1|-|TRBD1|TRBV2
TGTGCCAGCACCCTGACAGGGGTGAACACTGAAGCTTTCTTT
CASTLTGVNTEAFF
>TRBJ1-2|-|-|TRBV5-1
TGCGCCAGCAGCTTGGGGCCGGAAGGGGACTATGGCTACACCTTC
CASSLGPEGDYGYTF
>TRBJ2-5|-|TRBD2|TRBV4-1
TGCGCCAGCAGCCAAGGGGTACAGGGCGGGGGGGAGACCCAGTACTTC
CASSQGVQGGGETQYF
>TRBJ1-1|-|-|TRBV28
TGTGCCAGCAGTTTGTACAGCGCTAACACTGAAGCTTTCTTT
CASSLYSANTEAFF
>TRBJ2-2|-|TRBD2|TRBV19
TGTGCCAGTAGTCTAGCGGGAGCTGGCGGGGAGCTGTTTTTT
CASSLAGAGGELFF
>TRBJ2-7|-|-|TRBV27
TGTGCCAGCAGTTTCTTTCGTCGGGACGAATCCTACGAGCAGTACTTC
CASSFFRRDESYEQYF
>TRBJ1-5|-|-|TRBV28
TGTGCCAGCATGGCAGGGGATAGTAATCAGCCCCAGCATTTT
CASMAGDSNQPQHF
>TRBJ1-4|-|-|TRBV19
TGTGCCAGTAGTATCTTGGGCAGCGTCCATGAAAAACTGTTTTTT
CASSILGSVHEKLFF
>TRBJ2-7|once|TRBD1|TRBV10-3
TGTGCCATCAGTGCCTCCGGGACAGGTCTTGCCGTAGGTATCTTC
CAISASGTGLAVGIF
>TRBJ1-1|-|-|TRBV19
TGTGCCAGTGGGAGGGGCACTGAAGCTTTCTTT
CASGRGTEAFF
>TRBJ1-5|-|TRBD1|TRBV19
TGTGCCAGTAGGCGGGGACAGGGGTCCATTAGCAATCAGCCCCAGCATTTT
CASRRGQGSISNQPQHF
>TRBJ2-1|once|-|TRBV6-5
TGTGCCAGCAGTGGCGAACTGGCGAATGAGCAGTTCTTC
CASSGELANEQFF
>TRBJ2-2|-|-|TRBV7-9
TGTGCCAGCAGCCCAGCTCCGACCGGGGAGCTGTTTTTT
CASSPAPTGELFF
>TRBJ2-5|-|TRBD1|TRBV4-2
TGTGCCAGCAGCCAAGGGACAGGGGGCGTGGAGACCCAGTACTTC
CASSQGTGGVETQYF
>TRBJ2-7|-|-|TRBV10-3
TGTGCCATCAGTGAGACGGACGGCTACGAGCAGTACTTC
CAISETDGYEQYF
>TRBJ1-1|few|-|TRBV11-2
TGTGCCAGCAGGTCCACCCGTCAAGCTGAAGCTTTCTTT
CASRSTRQAEAFF
>TRBJ1-4|-|TRBD1|TRBV19
TGTGCCTCGAAACCGGGACAGGGGAATGAAAAACTGTTTTTT
CASKPGQGNEKLFF
>TRBJ2-1|-|TRBD2|TRBV28
TGTGCCAGCAGCCTCGGGACTAGCGGGACTGAGCAGTTCTTC
CASSLGTSGTEQFF
>TRBJ2-7|-|-|TRBV2
TGTGCCAGCAGTGAAGGCTACGAGCAGTACTTC
CASSEGYEQYF
>TRBJ2-3|-|-|TRBV4-1
TGCGCCAGCAGCCAAGATGAAGTCGGCGGGATTGACGCAGATACGCAGTATTTT
CASSQDEVGGIDADTQYF
>TRBJ1-2|-|-|TRBV30
TGTGCTCACGGGGGCAGGCATGGCTACACCTTC
CAHGGRHGYTF
>TRBJ2-7|-|-|TRBV18
TGTGCCAGCTCACAGATGGAGCAGCAGTACTTC
CASSQMEQQYF
>TRBJ1-2|-|-|TRBV27
TGTGCCAGCAGTTTCGCAGGGGCACTCGACTATGGCTACACCTTC
CASSFAGALDYGYTF
>TRBJ1-2|-|TRBD1|TRBV28
TGTGCCAGCAGTGCCGGGACAGGGGGCATTGATGGCTACACCTTC
CASSAGTGGIDGYTF
>TRBJ2-5|few|-|TRBV19
TGTGCCAGTAGTCCACACAGGGACCAAGAGACCCAGTACTTC
CASSPHRDQETQYF
>TRBJ2-7|-|-|TRBV5-4
TGTGCCAGCAGCTTGGACGGGAGTGGCTCCTACGAGCAGTACTTC
CASSLDGSGSYEQYF
>TRBJ1-2|-|-|TRBV6-6
TGTGCCAGCAGCGAGGGGGACCCTAACTATGGCTACACCTTC
CASSEGDPNYGYTF
>TRBJ1-1|-|-|TRBV18
TGTGCCAGCTCACCACCCACCTGGGTGGGGAACACTGAAGCTTTCTTT
CASSPPTWVGNTEAFF
>TRBJ2-7|-|TRBD2|TRBV5-4
TGTGCCAGCAGCCTCACGGGACTAGCGGGAGCGAGCTCCTACGAGCAGTACTTC
CASSLTGLAGASSYEQYF
>TRBJ2-3|-|TRBD1|TRBV4-1
TGCGCCAGCAGCCAAGATGTGCAGGGGGGCACAGATACGCAGTATTTT
CASSQDVQGGTDTQYF
>TRBJ1-1|-|TRBD1|TRBV4-2
TGTGCCAGCAGCCCAGGACAGGGGGCGAACACTGAAGCTTTCTTT
CASSPGQGANTEAFF
>TRBJ2-7|-|TRBD2|TRBV5-1
TGCGCCAGCAGCGGTAGCGGGACTCAATACGAGCAGTACTTC
CASSGSGTQYEQYF
>TRBJ2-7|once|TRBD2|TRBV5-1
TGCGCCAGCAGCACACTAAGGGCTAGCGGTTCCTACGAGCAGTACTTC
CASSTLRASGSYEQYF
>TRBJ2-2|-|-|TRBV15
TGTGCCACCAGCAGAGATGTGGCAGCCACCGGGGAGCTGTTTTTT
CATSRDVAATGELFF
>TRBJ2-7|-|-|TRBV5-4
TGTGCCAGCTCCTCTGACCGATACGAGCAGTACTTC
CASSSDRYEQYF
>TRBJ2-7|-|TRBD1|TRBV7-2
TGTGCCAGCAGCAGTGGGACAGTCACCTACGAGCAGTACTTC
CASSSGTVTYEQYF
>TRBJ2-3|-|TRBD2|TRBV6-4
TGTGCCAGCAGCCCGAAGCGGGAGGGCCGGGATACGCAGTATTTT
CASSPKREGRDTQYF
>TRBJ2-3|-|-|TRBV15
TGTGCCACCAGCAGAGATGATATAATACCGGGGTCCACAGATACGCAGTATTTT
CATSRDDIIPGSTDTQYF
>TRBJ2-2|-|TRBD2|TRBV4-1
TGCGCCAGCAGCCAGCGGGAGGGGGAGACCGGGGAGCTGTTTTTT
CASSQREGETGELFF
>TRBJ2-1|-|TRBD2|TRBV6-5
TGTGCCAGCAGTTACTTAGCGGGACAATACAATGAGCAGTTCTTC
CASSYLAGQYNEQFF
>TRBJ1-1|-|-|TRBV6-1
TGTGCCAGCAGTGAATCGCAGGTCCTGGTGAACACTGAAGCTTTCTTT
CASSESQVLVNTEAFF
>TRBJ2-4|-|-|TRBV19
TGTGCCAGTAGCTCCGCGACTATAGCCAAAAACATTCAGTACTTC
CASSSATIAKNIQYF